The next 17 T cell receptor beta chains were all read from a single sample in a study of blood T cell repertoires in COVID-19. Only in-frame clones appear in the TCRdb table, and some are missing; sequencing was by immunoSEQ multiplex PCR. The sample shows some 220,000 clones, 75% to 85% of them seen only once. Sample: peripheral blood. The receptors come from a human donor in a cohort sampled during active COVID-19.

The chain couples TRBV12-3 or TRBV12-4 to TRBJ2-3; the D is unclear. Trimming took off 8 bases at V and 2 bases at J, with 5 bases between the two ends. The CDR3 is made up of 11 amino acids. The CDR3 sequence is CASGTTDTQYF. The CDR3 DNA reads TGTGCCAGCGGCACCACAGATACGCAGTATTTT.

The J gene is TRBJ2-3, the V gene TRBV7-2, with 7 bases fitting TRBD1. The CDR3 extends over 16 amino acids. Germline values: CDR1 SGHTA, CDR2 FQGNSA. Germline trimming cut 5 bases from V and 3 bases from J; bases unmatched to any gene: 11. The DNA for the CDR3 is TGTGCCAGCAGCCGGCGACAGGGATTTCGAACAGATACGCAGTATTTT. Amino acids: CASSRRQGFRTDTQYF.

The J gene is TRBJ2-5, the V gene TRBV10-1; perhaps TRBD1 as D (6 bases). Trimming shortened V by 0 bases and J by 7 bases, and 6 bases separated the two germline ends. The V gene's germline CDR1 is WNHNN and CDR2 SYGVQD (reference sequence). The CDR3 spans 12 residues. CDR3: CASSESQGTQYF. The CDR3 nucleotides read TGCGCCAGCAGTGAGTCACAGGGGACCCAGTACTTC.

The rearrangement uses TRBV11-2 and TRBJ2-2; a possible D gene is TRBD1 (5 bases). CDR3 length: 15 amino acids. Germline V gene data show CDR1 as SGHAT and CDR2 as FQNNGV. V lost 5 bases and J 6 bases, leaving 16 bases between the germline ends. This chain's CDR3 is CASSPQVNRAGELFF. The CDR3 nucleotides are TGTGCCAGCAGCCCACAGGTAAATAGGGCCGGGGAGCTGTTTTTT.

About this clone itself: This CDR3 is also generated by other DNA sequences in the sample. CDR3 sequence (DNA): TGTGCCAGCTCACCACAGCAGGACTACGAGCAGTACTTC. Translation gives CASSPQQDYEQYF. This chain uses TRBV18 with TRBJ2-7; the D is unclear. The V end lost 1 base, the J end lost 3 bases, and 7 bases lay between the germline ends. The CDR3 runs to 13 residues. Germline lookup yields CDR1 KGHSH and CDR2 LQKENI. Using reference TRBV18 and TRBJ2-7 for the parts outside the CDR3, the full variable domain is NAGVMQNPRHLVRRRGQEARLRCSPMKGHSHVYWYRQLPEEGLKFMVYLQKENIIDESGMPKERFSAEFPKEGPSILRIQQVVRGDSAAYFCASSPQQDYEQYFGPGTRLTVT.

This chain connects TRBV27 to TRBJ2-3, with 7 bases fitting TRBD2. V dropped 5 bases and J dropped 1; count of bases not matched to a gene: 9. The CDR3 sequence is 16 residues long. CDR1 and CDR2 from the germline V gene are MNHEY and SMNVEV (reference sequence). Here the CDR3 reads CASSANRDYRTDTQYF. Here the CDR3 DNA reads TGTGCCAGCAGTGCAAACCGGGACTACCGCACAGATACGCAGTATTTT.

In DNA, the CDR3 is TGTGCCAGCAGCTTAGTCGCTAGCGGGCAGTTCTTC. Amino acid sequence: CASSLVASGQFF. The chain uses TRBV11-2 and TRBJ2-1; 7 nucleotides match TRBD2. J lost 12 bases, V lost 1 base, and 3 bases had no gene match. CDR1 SGHAT and CDR2 FQNNGV come from the germline V gene. The CDR3 sequence is 12 residues long. The full variable domain, in which reference TRBV11-2 and TRBJ2-1 provide the parts outside the CDR3, is EAGVAQSPRYKIIEKRQSVAFWCNPISGHATLYWYQQILGQGPKLLIQFQNNGVVDDSQLPKDRFSAERLKGVDSTLKIQPAKLEDSAVYLCASSLVASGQFFGPGTRLTVL.

This chain uses TRBV6-1 with TRBJ1-6; 7 positions agree with TRBD1. CDR3 length: 16 amino acids. With V trimmed by 2 bases and J by 3 bases, 4 bases remained unmatched. CDR1 is MNHNS and CDR2 is SASEGT in the germline V gene. CDR3 loop: CASSEIGGGYNSPLHF. CDR3 DNA sequence: TGTGCCAGCAGTGAAATAGGGGGCGGCTATAATTCACCCCTCCACTTT.

The chain carries TRBV27 and TRBJ2-3; D ambiguous. Germline V lookup: CDR1 MNHEY, CDR2 SMNVEV (reference sequence). The CDR3 totals 15 residues. Trimming left V 4 bases short and J 0 bases short, with 11 bases between. The CDR3 nucleotides are TGTGCCAGCAGTTCTCTGGCAGGTAGCACAGATACGCAGTATTTT. Protein product: CASSSLAGSTDTQYF.

The CDR3 bases are TGTGCTAGTGGTCAGACTGGACTCGCGGACCACAATGAGCAGTTCTTC. Translating it yields CASGQTGLADHNEQFF. The chain joins TRBV12-5 to TRBJ2-1, with D possibly TRBD2 on 5 matching bases. CDR1 and CDR2 from the germline V gene are LGHNT and FRNRAP. The CDR3 has 16 amino acids. V lost 5 bases to trimming and J lost 5 bases, with 19 bases between them.

V gene TRBV21-1 combines with J gene TRBJ1-1; TRBD1, the table's D call, lacks a check against the DNA. TRBV21-1 is labeled a pseudogene. The CDR3 contains 15 residues. The CDR3, as DNA: TGTGCCAGCAGAGGAAGGGACATGAAGAACACTGAAGCTTTCTTT. As protein: CASRGRDMKNTEAFF.

The table lists this clone with a count of one. This chain links TRBV11-1 with TRBJ1-2; 7 positions agree with TRBD1. CDR1 is SGHAT, CDR2 FQDESV, per germline (reference sequence). V lost 3 bases to trimming and J lost 7 bases; unmatched junction nucleotides: 14. The CDR3 loop spans 16 amino acids. The CDR3 is CASSFGEGAISVGYTF. Written as DNA, the CDR3 is TGTGCCAGCAGCTTCGGCGAGGGGGCAATTTCAGTTGGCTACACCTTC.

CDR3 sequence reads: CASSFFVAGVYEQYF. In nucleotides, the CDR3 is TGTGCCAGCAGTTTTTTTGTGGCGGGAGTCTACGAGCAGTACTTC. The chain combines TRBV27 with TRBJ2-7; 7 bases align to TRBD2. CDR1 MNHEY and CDR2 SMNVEV come from the germline V gene (reference sequence). The V and J ends lost 3 bases and 3 bases, in that order; junction bases with no gene match: 8. The CDR3 totals 15 residues.

The CDR3 is CASSIQVNQPQHF. CDR3 coding DNA: TGTGCCAGCAGCATTCAGGTGAATCAGCCCCAGCATTTT. V usage is TRBV11-1 and J usage is TRBJ1-5; D is unclear. Germline loops: CDR1 SGHAT, CDR2 FQDESV (reference sequence). V dropped 5 bases and J dropped 4 bases, with 9 bases sitting between them. The CDR3 has 13 residues.

The chain combines TRBV24-1 with TRBJ2-5; TRBD1 matches 8 bases. J was trimmed by 2 bases and V by 2 bases; bases with no gene match: 0. The CDR3 runs to 14 residues. Germline loops: CDR1 KGHDR, CDR2 SFDVKD. This CDR3 is CATSDYRGQETQYF. The DNA of the CDR3 is TGTGCCACCAGTGATTACAGGGGGCAAGAGACCCAGTACTTC.

This clone turned up a few times. The gene calls are TRBV2 and TRBJ2-3; 9 bases are a match to TRBD1. The CDR3 has 13 amino acids. J was trimmed by 7 bases and V by 7 bases; bases with no gene match: 6. Germline V gene lookup returns CDR1 SNHLY and CDR2 FYNNEI. Written as DNA, the CDR3 is TGTGCCAGCACACAGGGGGCGCTTAATACGCAGTATTTT. It translates to CASTQGALNTQYF.

The chain employs TRBV9 and TRBJ2-1; maybe TRBD2 (7 bases). Germline loops: CDR1 SGDLS, CDR2 YYNGEE. CDR3 length equals 18 residues. V was trimmed by 5 bases and J by 4 bases, leaving 25 bases between them. The CDR3 here is CASSPPIGAGADYNEQFF. The CDR3 nucleotides are TGTGCCAGCAGTCCACCCATCGGGGCGGGGGCCGATTACAATGAGCAGTTCTTC.